This is a list of T cell receptor beta chains from one sample in a study of shared clonotypes between healthy human individuals. This table comes from immunoSEQ multiplex PCR, and its TCRdb copy is limited to in-frame clones, with some not included. The table records a few million clones, around 90% of them present only once. Input material: naive CD4+ T cells sorted from blood. The receptors derive from a man between 18 and 29 years old in good health. CDR3s leave out the opening cysteine and the closing phenylalanine or tryptophan. Size is omitted from some rows. Given values are once, few, many or a class for expanded clones.

TRBV5-1	TRBJ2-2	-	ASSAITSGTGELF
TRBV5-1	TRBJ1-1	-	ASSERVGEWTEAF
TRBV5-1	TRBJ2-3	-	ASSLGQGRTDTQY
TRBV18	TRBJ2-1	-	ASSPLSMGEQF
TRBV27	TRBJ2-5	once	ASSLRGVETQY
TRBV18	TRBJ1-2	-	ASSPPGQPYGYT
TRBV5-1	TRBJ2-3	-	ASSVEGPDTQY
TRBV25-1	TRBJ1-4	-	ASGNIGTNEKLF
TRBV6-5	TRBJ2-7	-	ASKTGGHEQY
TRBV21-1	TRBJ2-5	-	ASGDREETQY
TRBV6-5	TRBJ2-7	-	ASSFIAGGPSYEQY
TRBV5-8	TRBJ1-6	-	ASSPEPGSPLH
TRBV5-4	TRBJ2-5	-	ASSLGTSGIQETQY
TRBV7-9	TRBJ1-1	-	ASSSPGGVGITEAF
TRBV28	TRBJ2-7	-	ASSQQGGRVEQY
TRBV10-1	TRBJ2-2	few	ASSLGAGELF
TRBV19	TRBJ1-1	-	ASTASGAPRAEAF
TRBV28	TRBJ1-2	few	ASSFQYGYT
TRBV20-1	TRBJ2-3	many	SASTDTQY
TRBV7-9	TRBJ1-2	-	ASSLSGSMGYT
TRBV7-9	TRBJ1-1	-	ASSLARTTKGTEAF
TRBV28	TRBJ2-3	once	ASSLQGNTQY
TRBV11-2	TRBJ2-5	-	ASSLGGRTQY
TRBV7-9	TRBJ2-2	-	ASSFKRDNTGELF
TRBV10-3	TRBJ1-6	-	AISGQGEISPLH
TRBV28	TRBJ1-2	-	ASSRQGQGYGYT
TRBV5-6	TRBJ2-5	-	ASLGVGETQY
TRBV19	TRBJ1-2	-	ASTSRLDRGYT
TRBV5-1	TRBJ2-3	-	ASSFRGASTDTQY